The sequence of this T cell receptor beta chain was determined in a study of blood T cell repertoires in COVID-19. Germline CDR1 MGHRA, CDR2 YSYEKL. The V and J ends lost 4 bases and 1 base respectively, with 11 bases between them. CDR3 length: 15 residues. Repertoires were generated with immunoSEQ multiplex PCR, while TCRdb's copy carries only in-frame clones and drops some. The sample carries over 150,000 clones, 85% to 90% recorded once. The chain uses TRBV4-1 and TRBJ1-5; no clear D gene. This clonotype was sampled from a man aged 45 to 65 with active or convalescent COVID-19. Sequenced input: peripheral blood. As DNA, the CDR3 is TGCGCCAGCAGCCGCGTCGTTAACAGCAATCAGCCCCAGCATTTT. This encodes CASSRVVNSNQPQHF.